This TCR beta chain was sequenced in a study of CD8 T cells in ankylosing spondylitis. Study observations and caveats: Apparently characteristic of ankylosing spondylitis blood was a TCR beta motif (roughly eight highly homologous variants).

For this clonotype: Its antigen is still unknown. No DNA is shown, since the ends of the CDR3 on it are uncertain; the CDR3 is the one TCRdb lists.

The CDR3 has 14 residues if both end residues are counted. The germline V gene has CDR1 WNHNN and CDR2 SYGVQD (reference sequence). Each TCR beta library was made by quantitative 5'-RACE that incorporated molecular barcodes. Each CDR3 protein is one row after TCRdb ran MiXCR on the 5' RACE reads. The table shows a few hundred thousand distinct CDR3 sequences, with about a fifth occurring only once. Sequencing input: blood, either unsorted or a sorted T cell fraction (not recorded which). The V and J genes are TRBV10-1 and TRBJ2-2. The sequence was collected from a female donor with ankylosing spondylitis or in good health (not recorded which). The CDR3 spells CASSQRSTGELFFF.